This TCR beta chain was recorded in a study of T cell repertoires in cytomegalovirus infection. The sample holds many counts of this clonotype. Its specificity is unknown. MiXCR, run by TCRdb on the reads, gives a single entry per CDR3 protein. The repertoire holds about 24,000 distinct CDR3 sequences, with roughly 20% as singletons. Overall study results and limits: HLA-C-restricted, CMV-specific TCR beta clonotypes were dominant ex vivo.

Germline assignment: CDR1 SGHTA and CDR2 FQGTGA. The CDR3 is 15 residues long. V shed 2 bases, J shed 2 bases, and the junction held 5 bases outside the gene matches. This sequence originates from a human donor in good health (CMV status not recorded). Some clones in this sample may be carry-over from other donors' samples. The chain joins TRBV7-3 to TRBJ2-7, with 8 bases that match TRBD2. The source was CD8+ T cells from cultured PBMCs, collected from culture after CMV antigen stimulation. The CDR3 DNA follows: TGTGCCAGCAGCTTAGCGGGGGGCGCCACCTACGAGCAGTACTTC. Translation gives CASSLAGGATYEQYF.